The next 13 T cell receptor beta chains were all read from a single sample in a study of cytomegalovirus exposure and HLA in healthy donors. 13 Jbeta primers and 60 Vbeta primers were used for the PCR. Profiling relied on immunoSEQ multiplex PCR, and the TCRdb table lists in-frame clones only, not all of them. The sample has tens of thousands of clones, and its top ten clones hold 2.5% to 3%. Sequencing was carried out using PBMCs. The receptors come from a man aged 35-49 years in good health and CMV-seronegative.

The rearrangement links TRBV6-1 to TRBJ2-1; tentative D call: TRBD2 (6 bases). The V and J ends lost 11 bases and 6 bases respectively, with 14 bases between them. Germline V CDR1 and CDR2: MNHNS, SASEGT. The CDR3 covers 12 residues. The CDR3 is CASGVVGNEQFF. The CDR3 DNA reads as TGTGCCTCGGGGGTAGTTGGCAATGAGCAGTTCTTC.

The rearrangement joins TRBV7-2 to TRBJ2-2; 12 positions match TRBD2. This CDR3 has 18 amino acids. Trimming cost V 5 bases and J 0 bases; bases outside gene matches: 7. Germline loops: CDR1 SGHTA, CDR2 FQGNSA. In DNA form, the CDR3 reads TGTGCCAGCAGCCTACGGACTAGCGGGGTGACGAACACCGGGGAGCTGTTTTTT. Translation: CASSLRTSGVTNTGELFF.

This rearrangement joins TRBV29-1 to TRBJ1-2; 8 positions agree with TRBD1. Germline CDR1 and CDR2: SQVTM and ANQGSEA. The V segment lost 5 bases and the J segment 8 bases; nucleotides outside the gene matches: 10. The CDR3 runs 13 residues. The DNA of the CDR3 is TGCAGCGTTAAACCCCAAGGACAGGGAGGCTACACCTTC. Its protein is CSVKPQGQGGYTF.

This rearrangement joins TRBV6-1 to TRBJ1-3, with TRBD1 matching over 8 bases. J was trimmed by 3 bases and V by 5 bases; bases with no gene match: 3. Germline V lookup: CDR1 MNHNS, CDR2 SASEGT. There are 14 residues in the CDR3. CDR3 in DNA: TGTGCCAGCAGTCAGGGGGCGAGTGGAAACACCATATATTTT. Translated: CASSQGASGNTIYF.

CDR3 residues: CASSPTSNTEAFF. The CDR3 DNA is TGTGCCAGCAGTCCTACCTCAAACACTGAAGCTTTCTTT. The rearrangement links TRBV6-4 to TRBJ1-1; D call uncertain. CDR1 is MRHNA, CDR2 SNTAGT, per germline. The CDR3 is 13 residues long. Trimming removed 5 bases at V and 2 bases at J, with 9 bases between.

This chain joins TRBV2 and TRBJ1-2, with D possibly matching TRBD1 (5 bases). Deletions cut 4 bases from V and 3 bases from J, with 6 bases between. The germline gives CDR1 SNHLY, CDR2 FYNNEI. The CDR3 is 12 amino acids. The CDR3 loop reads CASSATDYGYTF. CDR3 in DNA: TGTGCCAGCAGTGCGACAGACTATGGCTACACCTTC.

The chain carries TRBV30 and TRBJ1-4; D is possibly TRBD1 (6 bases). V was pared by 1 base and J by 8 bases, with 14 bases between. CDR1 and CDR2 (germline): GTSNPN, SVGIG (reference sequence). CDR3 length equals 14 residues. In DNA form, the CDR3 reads TGTGCCTGGAGTGGACAGGCGGTCGGCGAAAAACTGTTTTTT. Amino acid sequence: CAWSGQAVGEKLFF.

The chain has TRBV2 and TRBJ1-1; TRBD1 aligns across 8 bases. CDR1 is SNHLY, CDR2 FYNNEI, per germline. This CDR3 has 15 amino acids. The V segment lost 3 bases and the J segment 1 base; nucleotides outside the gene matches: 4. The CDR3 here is CASSDWDRSNTEAFF. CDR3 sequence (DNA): TGTGCCAGCAGTGACTGGGACAGGTCGAACACTGAAGCTTTCTTT.

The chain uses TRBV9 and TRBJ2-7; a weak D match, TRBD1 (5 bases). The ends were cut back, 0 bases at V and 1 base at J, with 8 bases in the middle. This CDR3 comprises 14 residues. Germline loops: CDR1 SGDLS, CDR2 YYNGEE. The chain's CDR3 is CASSVGQFSYEQYF. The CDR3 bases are TGTGCCAGCAGCGTAGGACAGTTTTCCTACGAGCAGTACTTC.

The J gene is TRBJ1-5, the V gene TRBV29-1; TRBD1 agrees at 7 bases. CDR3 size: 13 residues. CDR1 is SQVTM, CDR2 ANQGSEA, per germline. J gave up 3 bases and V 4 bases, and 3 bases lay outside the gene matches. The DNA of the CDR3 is TGCAGCGTTGGACAGGGTATCAATCAGCCCCAGCATTTT. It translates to CSVGQGINQPQHF.

The CDR3 nucleotides read TGTGCCAGCAGCAGACAACCGGGGCAGCCCCAGCATTTT. It specifies CASSRQPGQPQHF. V and J are TRBV2 and TRBJ1-5; D call uncertain. Germline V gives CDR1 SNHLY, CDR2 FYNNEI. Trimming left V 6 bases short and J 7 bases short, with 13 bases between. CDR3 size: 13 residues.

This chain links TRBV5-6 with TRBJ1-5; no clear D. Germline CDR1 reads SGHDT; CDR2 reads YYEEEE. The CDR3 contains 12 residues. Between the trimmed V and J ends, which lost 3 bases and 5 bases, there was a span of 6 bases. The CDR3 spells CASSWRDQPQHF. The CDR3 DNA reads TGTGCCAGCAGCTGGAGAGATCAGCCCCAGCATTTT.

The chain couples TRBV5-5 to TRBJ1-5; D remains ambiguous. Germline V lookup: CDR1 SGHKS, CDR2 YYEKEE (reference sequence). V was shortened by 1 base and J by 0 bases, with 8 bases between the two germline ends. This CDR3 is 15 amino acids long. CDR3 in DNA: TGTGCCAGCAGCTTGAACGGGGATAGCAATCAGCCCCAGCATTTT. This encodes CASSLNGDSNQPQHF.